The 2 T cell receptor beta chains given below trace back to one sample, sequenced in a study of tumor-infiltrating lymphocytes in localized non-small cell lung cancer. The table came from immunoSEQ multiplex PCR; TCRdb's copy has only in-frame clones and leaves some out. The sample contains 11,000 to 15,000 clones, roughly four fifths of which appear only once. The sample taken for sequencing was lung tumor tissue. The receptors shown here come from a human donor with non-small cell lung cancer.

This sequence joins TRBV6-1 and TRBJ2-3, with a tentative D call TRBD2 (6 bases). Germline V CDR1 and CDR2: MNHNS, SASEGT. V lost 1 base and J lost 7, with 15 bases in between. There are 15 residues in the CDR3. This CDR3 is CASSEGGGVQNTQYF. The CDR3 DNA reads as TGTGCCAGCAGTGAAGGCGGCGGGGTGCAGAATACGCAGTATTTT.

The genes are TRBV7-8 and TRBJ2-1, with D unresolved. Germline V gene lookup returns CDR1 SGHVS and CDR2 FQNEAQ. Trimming pared 1 base from V and 15 bases from J, leaving 16 bases between. CDR3 length: 13 amino acids. The DNA of the CDR3 is TGTGCCAGCAGCTTAGAATTTGTGGGAACGGCGTTCTTC. It encodes CASSLEFVGTAFF.